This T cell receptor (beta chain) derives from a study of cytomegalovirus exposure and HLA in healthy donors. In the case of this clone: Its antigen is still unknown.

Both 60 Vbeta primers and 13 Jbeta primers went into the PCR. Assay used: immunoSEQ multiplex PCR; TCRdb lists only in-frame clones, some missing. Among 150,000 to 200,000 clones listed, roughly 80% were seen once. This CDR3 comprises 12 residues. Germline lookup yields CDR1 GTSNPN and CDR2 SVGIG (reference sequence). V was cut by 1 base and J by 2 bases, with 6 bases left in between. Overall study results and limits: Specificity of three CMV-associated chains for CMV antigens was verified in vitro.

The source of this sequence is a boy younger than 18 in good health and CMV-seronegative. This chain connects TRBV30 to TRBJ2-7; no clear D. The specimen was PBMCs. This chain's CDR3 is CAWSDRPYEQYF. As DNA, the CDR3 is TGTGCCTGGAGTGACAGACCCTACGAGCAGTACTTC.